This T cell receptor beta chain was obtained from a study of immune characterization of retroperitoneal liposarcoma. This clonotype is classed as medium-sized. The CDR3 totals 14 residues. CDR1 MNHNS and CDR2 SASEGT come from the germline V gene. The ends were cut back, 2 bases at V and 4 bases at J, with 11 bases in the middle. TCRdb passed the PCR reads through MiXCR, listing each CDR3 protein once. The sample records roughly 9,300 distinct CDR3 sequences, around 37% being singletons. Sequenced sample: tumor tissue. The receptor was derived from a female donor with retroperitoneal liposarcoma. The rearrangement links TRBV6-1 to TRBJ2-5, with D possibly being TRBD1 or TRBD2 (5 bases each). The CDR3 nucleotides read TGTGCCAGCAGTGAACAAGGGGCGGGAGAGACCCAGTACTTC. The encoded protein is CASSEQGAGETQYF.